Shown below are 23 T cell receptor beta chains from a single sample sequenced in a study of T cell responses to AZD1222 COVID-19 vaccine. Profiling relied on immunoSEQ multiplex PCR, and the TCRdb table lists in-frame clones only, not all of them. The data contain 150,000 to 200,000 clones, 90% of them singletons. The sequences come from peripheral blood, collected on day 0 of AZD1222 vaccination. The source of these receptors is an adult in good health.

The chain links TRBV6-5 to TRBJ2-1; 12 nucleotides agree with TRBD2. V lost 2 bases to trimming and J lost 7 bases; unmatched junction nucleotides: 3. There are 15 residues in the CDR3. CDR1 and CDR2 (germline): MNHEY, SVGAGI. In DNA form, the CDR3 reads TGTGCCAGCAGTTACCCCGGACTAGCGGGGAATGAGCAGTTCTTC. It is translated as CASSYPGLAGNEQFF.

The CDR3 DNA reads TGTGCCAGCAAACCCTCATCCGGGGGAGGCGGGCAGCCCCAGCATTTT. Its translation: CASKPSSGGGGQPQHF. J is TRBJ1-5 and V is TRBV2, with a tentative D call TRBD1 (5 bases). Germline V gives CDR1 SNHLY, CDR2 FYNNEI. The CDR3 loop spans 16 amino acids. V shed 7 bases and J shed 7 bases, with 23 bases lying between them.

The V call is TRBV7-2, the J call TRBJ2-7; 11 bases are shared with TRBD2. Germline-derived CDR1 and CDR2 are SGHTA and FQGNSA. This CDR3 spans 16 amino acids. V dropped 4 bases and J dropped 5; count of bases not matched to a gene: 10. CDR3 sequence reads: CASSSLTSGRVHEQYF. Here the CDR3 DNA reads TGTGCCAGCAGCTCCCTAACTAGCGGGAGAGTCCACGAGCAGTACTTC.

In this sample, this clone turned up once. V gene TRBV7-9 combines with J gene TRBJ2-1; the D gene is possibly TRBD2 (5 bases). Deletions cut 3 bases from V and 6 bases from J, with 12 bases between. CDR1 and CDR2 (germline): SEHNR, FQNEAQ (reference sequence). The CDR3 has 14 amino acids. CDR3 protein: CASSLEGLINEQFF. CDR3 sequence (DNA): TGTGCCAGCAGCTTGGAAGGACTTATCAATGAGCAGTTCTTC.

CDR3 region: CATSRDRGRGYGSGNTIYF. The CDR3 DNA sequence: TGTGCCACCAGCAGAGATAGGGGCAGGGGATACGGTAGTGGAAACACCATATATTTT. This rearrangement joins TRBV15 to TRBJ1-3; possible D gene TRBD1, 6 bases. The CDR3 sequence is 19 residues long. Germline V gene data show CDR1 as LNHNV and CDR2 as YYDKDF (reference sequence). Trimming removed 0 bases from V and 3 bases from J, with 21 bases in between. The full variable domain, rest sourced from reference TRBV15 and TRBJ1-3, is DAMVIQNPRYQVTQFGKPVTLSCSQTLNHNVMYWYQQKSSQAPKLLFHYYDKDFNNEADTPDNFQSRRPNTSFCFLDIRSPGLGDTAMYLCATSRDRGRGYGSGNTIYFGEGSWLTVV.

The genes are TRBV5-1 and TRBJ1-5, with a weak D call TRBD1 (6 bases). CDR3 length equals 14 residues. CDR1 is SGHRS, CDR2 YFSETQ, per germline. Trimming cost V 4 bases and J 7 bases, with 15 bases left between them. The CDR3 DNA is TGCGCCAGCAGCCCAACTTCAGGGGCCCAGCCCCAGCATTTT. Translating gives CASSPTSGAQPQHF.

This clone came up once. V usage is TRBV24-1 and J usage is TRBJ1-2, with unresolved D. Germline assignment: CDR1 KGHDR and CDR2 SFDVKD. Trimming pared 4 bases from V and 2 bases from J, leaving 7 bases between. The CDR3 is 13 residues long. CDR3 bases: TGTGCCACCAGTGACCCGTTAAACTATGGCTACACCTTC. It codes for CATSDPLNYGYTF.

The rearrangement joins TRBV18 to TRBJ2-7; TRBD2 agrees at 8 bases. V dropped 6 bases and J dropped 2; count of bases not matched to a gene: 9. This CDR3 is 15 amino acids long. Germline lookup yields CDR1 KGHSH and CDR2 LQKENI. The CDR3 is CASSPRGGTTYEQYF. The CDR3 region has the DNA TGTGCCAGCTCGCCCCGCGGGGGGACTACCTACGAGCAGTACTTC.

V usage is TRBV28 and J usage is TRBJ1-4; D might be TRBD1 (6 bases). The CDR3 consists of 14 residues. Trimming took off 8 bases at V and 10 bases at J, with 20 bases between the two ends. Germline V gives CDR1 MDHEN, CDR2 SYDVKM. CDR3 DNA sequence: TGTGCCAGCCGTCCGCGGGGGGGGCCTGGAAAACTGTTTTTT. Translating it yields CASRPRGGPGKLFF.

The chain employs TRBV10-3 and TRBJ1-3, with TRBD1 matching 7 bases. The germline CDR1 and CDR2 sequences are ENHRY and SYGVKD. This CDR3 has 16 amino acids. The junction had 11 bases not matched to a gene; V was cut back by 5 bases and J by 4 bases. The CDR3 loop is CAISPLQGRSGNTIYF. CDR3 sequence (DNA): TGTGCCATCAGTCCTTTACAGGGGCGCTCAGGAAACACCATATATTTT.

This chain joins TRBV6-5 and TRBJ1-5; 10 bases map to TRBD1. This CDR3 comprises 15 residues. Germline CDR1 and CDR2: MNHEY and SVGAGI. Trimming removed 8 bases from V and 7 bases from J; junction bases left unmatched: 11. CDR3 DNA sequence: TGTGCCAGCGGTCAGGACAGGGGGAAAGGACAGCCCCAGCATTTT. This gives the protein CASGQDRGKGQPQHF.

This chain joins TRBV6-4 and TRBJ2-1, with D possibly TRBD1 on 8 matching bases. The germline V and J ends were trimmed by 2 bases and 9 bases, with 17 bases remaining between them. The CDR3 totals 15 residues. From germline, CDR1 is MRHNA and CDR2 SNTAGT. CDR3 nucleotides: TGTGCCAGCAGTGACGAACAGGGGGGGTCGGGTGAGCAGTTCTTC. This sequence encodes CASSDEQGGSGEQFF.

The chain couples TRBV15 to TRBJ1-3; D uncertain. The CDR3 is made up of 15 amino acids. Trimming stripped 4 bases from V and 0 bases from J, with 10 bases between. Germline CDR1 reads LNHNV; CDR2 reads YYDKDF (reference sequence). CDR3 residues: CATSMDVSSGNTIYF. The CDR3 region has the DNA TGTGCCACCAGCATGGATGTGAGCTCTGGAAACACCATATATTTT.

This clone was found once. The genes are TRBV20-1 and TRBJ2-3; D gene unclear. Germline CDR1 DFQATT, CDR2 SNEGSKA (reference sequence). V was trimmed by 3 bases and J by 2 bases, leaving 9 bases between them. This CDR3 spans 13 amino acids. CDR3 nucleotide sequence: TGCAGTGCTAGTTTACCCTTCACAGATACGCAGTATTTT. This encodes CSASLPFTDTQYF.

This chain uses TRBV18 with TRBJ2-3; the match to TRBD1 covers 7 bases. CDR3 length: 17 amino acids. Germline CDR1 and CDR2: KGHSH and LQKENI. V was pared by 1 base and J by 2 bases, with 9 bases of the junction left unmatched. CDR3 sequence reads: CASSPRPGTDHTDTQYF. The CDR3 DNA is TGTGCCAGCTCACCACGACCAGGGACAGATCACACAGATACGCAGTATTTT.

The CDR3 coding sequence is TGTGCGACCACGACAGGGGTATACAATGAGCAGTTCTTC. This translates into CATTTGVYNEQFF. V usage is TRBV2 and J usage is TRBJ2-1, with 8 bases aligning to TRBD1. Germline V gene sequence: CDR1 SNHLY, CDR2 FYNNEI. The CDR3 has 13 residues.

This clone was found once. V usage is TRBV9 and J usage is TRBJ2-3; 9 positions agree with TRBD2. The CDR3 contains 18 residues. The germline V gene encodes CDR1 SGDLS and CDR2 YYNGEE. J gave up 4 bases and V 0 bases, and 12 bases lay outside the gene matches. CDR3: CASSVGLPGGRAADTQYF. In DNA form, the CDR3 reads TGTGCCAGCAGCGTAGGCCTGCCGGGCGGGAGGGCTGCAGATACGCAGTATTTT. Filled out from reference TRBV9 and TRBJ2-3, the complete variable domain reads DSGVTQTPKHLITATGQRVTLRCSPRSGDLSVYWYQQSLDQGLQFLIQYYNGEERAKGNILERFSAQQFPDLHSELNLSSLELGDSALYFCASSVGLPGGRAADTQYFGPGTRLTVL.

The rearrangement joins TRBV28 to TRBJ2-5, with 9 positions matching TRBD2. The V segment lost 6 bases and the J segment 4 bases; nucleotides outside the gene matches: 6. The CDR3 has 14 amino acids. The germline gives CDR1 MDHEN, CDR2 SYDVKM. CDR3 DNA: TGTGCCAGCAGCCCGGGACTAGCTGTAGAGACCCAGTACTTC. Its translation: CASSPGLAVETQYF.

The genes are TRBV6-6 and TRBJ2-7; 8 nucleotides line up with TRBD2. Germline assignment: CDR1 MNHNY and CDR2 SVGAGI (reference sequence). Losses at the gene ends were 0 bases for V and 7 bases for J; bases not matched to a gene: 11. The CDR3 length is 16 residues. As DNA, the CDR3 is TGTGCCAGCAGTTACTCGTGGTTAGCGGGAAAGGAAGAGCAGTACTTC. Amino acid sequence: CASSYSWLAGKEEQYF.

The V gene is TRBV6-5, the J gene TRBJ1-2; D call uncertain. Trimming removed 8 bases from V and 4 bases from J, with 14 bases in between. The CDR3 runs to 13 residues. Germline loops: CDR1 MNHEY, CDR2 SVGAGI. The CDR3 DNA reads TGTGCCAGCCATAACCCCTATACCTATGGCTACACCTTC. Translation: CASHNPYTYGYTF.

The chain has TRBV3-1 (or the pseudogene TRBV3-2) and TRBJ2-3, with 8 bases aligning to TRBD2. Germline CDR1 is LGHDT and CDR2 is YNNKEL (reference sequence). This CDR3 spans 22 amino acids. Losses at the gene ends were 0 bases for V and 2 bases for J; bases not matched to a gene: 22. The CDR3 loop reads CASSQEDGGAVVPSEYTDTQYF. The CDR3 coding sequence is TGTGCCAGCAGCCAAGAGGACGGGGGGGCCGTCGTGCCATCGGAATACACAGATACGCAGTATTTT.

The chain recombines TRBV7-2 with TRBJ1-5; D gene uncertain. From germline, CDR1 is SGHTA and CDR2 FQGNSA. Trimming removed 1 base from V and 4 bases from J, with 11 bases in between. This CDR3 contains 15 residues. The CDR3 bases are TGTGCCAGCAGCTTAGGTAGTTCGGGAAATCAGCCCCAGCATTTT. Translating gives CASSLGSSGNQPQHF.

This sequence joins TRBV28 and TRBJ1-5; D gene unclear. V was clipped by 7 bases and J by 7 bases, with 20 bases between them. Germline V gene lookup returns CDR1 MDHEN and CDR2 SYDVKM. The CDR3 has 15 amino acids. In DNA, the CDR3 is TGTGCCAGCATCTTTGGCTCGGGCGGGAGGCAGCCCCAGCATTTT. The encoded protein is CASIFGSGGRQPQHF.